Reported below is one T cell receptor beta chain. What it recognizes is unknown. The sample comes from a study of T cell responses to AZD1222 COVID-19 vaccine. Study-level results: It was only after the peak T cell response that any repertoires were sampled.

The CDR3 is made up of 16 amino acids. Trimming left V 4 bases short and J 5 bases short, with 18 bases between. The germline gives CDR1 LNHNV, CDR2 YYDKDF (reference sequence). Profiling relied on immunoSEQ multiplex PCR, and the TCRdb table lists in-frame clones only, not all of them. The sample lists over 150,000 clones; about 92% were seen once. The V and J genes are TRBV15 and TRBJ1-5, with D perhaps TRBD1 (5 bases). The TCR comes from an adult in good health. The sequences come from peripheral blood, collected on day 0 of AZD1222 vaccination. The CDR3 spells CATSTGTVVRDQPQHF. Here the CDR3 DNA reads TGTGCCACCAGCACAGGGACGGTGGTGAGAGATCAGCCCCAGCATTTT.